This entry lists 22 T cell receptor beta chains sequenced from one sample in a study of blood T cells in healthy people across ages. With a J-beta primer mix and a sample-barcoded 5' primer, a second PCR ran about 6 to 11 cycles. TCRdb called the 5' RACE reads again in MiXCR, with one record for every CDR3 protein. The sample lists hundreds of thousands of distinct CDR3 sequences, about 30% occurring once. What was sequenced was blood. The receptors originated from a woman of 80 years or more in good health.

This clonotype was counted a few times. CDR3: CASSSGGQGTEAFF. CDR3 coding DNA: TGTGCCAGCAGTTCAGGGGGGCAGGGCACTGAAGCTTTCTTT. The rearrangement joins TRBV6-5 to TRBJ1-1; TRBD1 agrees at 7 bases. V shed 4 bases, J shed 4 bases, and the junction held 6 bases outside the gene matches. Looked up from germline, CDR1 is MNHEY and CDR2 is SVGAGI. The CDR3 has 14 residues.

The chain joins TRBV24-1 to TRBJ2-2; D gene ambiguous. CDR1 is KGHDR, CDR2 SFDVKD, per germline. The CDR3 length is 13 residues. V dropped 9 bases and J dropped 5 bases, with 12 bases sitting between them. CDR3 DNA sequence: TGTGCCACCCGAGCCGTCGGGACCGGGGAGCTGTTTTTT. Protein: CATRAVGTGELFF.

For this clonotype: One base away lies a much larger clone, so this may be a sequencing read error. This chain uses TRBV20-1 with TRBJ2-7; 9 positions agree with TRBD2. CDR3 length: 14 amino acids. Unmatched junction bases numbered 13, after V lost 6 bases and J lost 7 bases. CDR1 is DFQATT and CDR2 is SNEGSKA in the germline V gene (reference sequence). The CDR3 DNA follows: TGCAGTGCGGCTATTAGCGGGAGCTACAATGAGCAGTACTTC. It encodes CSAAISGSYNEQYF.

This clonotype showed up just a few times. This chain's CDR3 is CASNRREGANTGELFF. CDR3 sequence (DNA): TGTGCCAGCAACAGGAGGGAAGGAGCGAACACCGGGGAGCTGTTTTTT. V and J are TRBV7-9 and TRBJ2-2; a weak D match, TRBD2 (6 bases). The CDR3 length is 16 residues. The germline V gene encodes CDR1 SEHNR and CDR2 FQNEAQ (reference sequence). Trimming removed 7 bases at V and 0 bases at J, with 15 bases between.

This clonotype has more than one count but fewer than ten. This chain connects TRBV5-1 to TRBJ2-6; either TRBD1 or TRBD2 may fit D (5 bases each). V was clipped by 3 bases and J by 4 bases, with 11 bases between them. The CDR3 totals 15 residues. Looked up from germline, CDR1 is SGHRS and CDR2 is YFSETQ. CDR3 sequence (DNA): TGCGCCAGCAGCTCCCCAGGGACGGGGGCCAACGTCCTGACTTTC. Amino acid sequence: CASSSPGTGANVLTF.

This clonotype appeared a few times. A much larger clone is a single base away; this may be a read error. This rearrangement joins TRBV7-9 to TRBJ2-1, with 8 bases that match TRBD1. CDR3 size: 16 residues. Germline CDR1 SEHNR, CDR2 FQNEAQ (reference sequence). Trimming cost V 0 bases and J 5 bases; bases outside gene matches: 6. CDR3 coding DNA: TGTGCCAGCAGCTTAGCTGGGGGGACAGGAAACAATGAGCAGTTCTTC. As protein: CASSLAGGTGNNEQFF.

This clonotype was seen repeatedly, ten times or more. The CDR3 nucleotides are TGCAGTGCTAGAGAGTCGACAGGGGGCTTCCAGCATTTT. Translation gives CSARESTGGFQHF. V usage is TRBV20-1 and J usage is TRBJ1-5; 10 nucleotides line up with TRBD1. This CDR3 contains 13 residues. V shed 0 bases and J 12 bases; nucleotides not matched to a gene: 5. CDR1 and CDR2 from the germline V gene are DFQATT and SNEGSKA (reference sequence).

This clonotype was seen ten or more times. The chain employs TRBV12-3 or TRBV12-4 and TRBJ1-2; 10 bases are shared with TRBD1. CDR3 length: 16 residues. With 5 bases clipped from V and 6 bases from J, the junction kept 12 bases outside the gene matches. CDR3 sequence reads: CASSRDGTGQGDGYTF. CDR3 coding DNA: TGTGCCAGCAGTCGCGACGGAACAGGACAGGGGGATGGCTACACCTTC.

The V and J genes are TRBV24-1 and TRBJ2-2; no reliable D call. The CDR3 contains 14 residues. The V end lost 5 bases, the J end lost 1 base, and 7 bases lay between the germline ends. Germline CDR1 reads KGHDR; CDR2 reads SFDVKD. The CDR3 here is CATSARQNTGELFF. DNA of the CDR3: TGTGCCACCAGTGCGAGGCAGAACACCGGGGAGCTGTTTTTT.

In its sample, this clonotype was seen a few times. J is TRBJ2-1 and V is TRBV7-9; TRBD2 aligns across 10 bases. This CDR3 region has 16 residues. V was pared by 5 bases and J by 8 bases, with 12 bases of the junction left unmatched. Germline assignment: CDR1 SEHNR and CDR2 FQNEAQ (reference sequence). CDR3 in DNA: TGTGCCAGCAGCCGTGTGACAATTAGCGGGGGGCATGAGCAGTTCTTC. It yields the protein CASSRVTISGGHEQFF.

This clonotype showed up just a few times. The gene calls are TRBV20-1 and TRBJ1-4, with D possibly TRBD1 on 5 matching bases. Trimming cost V 5 bases and J 6 bases, with 25 bases left between them. The CDR3 runs to 17 residues. CDR1 and CDR2 from the germline V gene are DFQATT and SNEGSKA (reference sequence). This chain's CDR3 is CSARDLLTRGGYEKLFF. CDR3 sequence (DNA): TGCAGTGCTCGGGATCTTTTAACCCGGGGGGGTTATGAAAAACTGTTTTTT.

The chain combines TRBV7-2 with TRBJ1-4; 8 nucleotides line up with TRBD1. V was clipped by 8 bases and J by 3 bases; unmatched bases: 5. The CDR3 is made up of 14 amino acids. Germline V gene lookup returns CDR1 SGHTA and CDR2 FQGNSA. CDR3 sequence reads: CASSSGGPNEKLFF. The DNA for the CDR3 is TGTGCCAGCTCATCAGGGGGCCCTAATGAAAAACTGTTTTTT.

Comments on this clonotype: A read error is possible here, since a much larger clone lies one base away. The chain couples TRBV11-2 to TRBJ1-4; 7 bases are shared with TRBD1. The CDR3 is 17 amino acids. Per the germline V gene, CDR1 is SGHAT and CDR2 is FQNNGV. V lost 5 bases to trimming and J lost 0 bases; unmatched junction nucleotides: 9. DNA of the CDR3: TGTGCCAGCAGCCGCGGGACAGTCGTTTCAACTAATGAAAAACTGTTTTTT. Its translation: CASSRGTVVSTNEKLFF.

The chain combines TRBV7-8 with TRBJ2-7; no clear D. The V gene's germline CDR1 is SGHVS and CDR2 FQNEAQ. Trimming took 1 base from V and 3 from J, leaving 13 bases between them. The CDR3 spans 15 residues. CDR3 in amino acids: CASSLGVTQSYEQYF. DNA for the CDR3: TGTGCCAGCAGCTTAGGAGTCACACAGAGCTACGAGCAGTACTTC.

There are many counts of this clonotype. The rearrangement uses TRBV20-1 and TRBJ2-7; D possibly uses TRBD1 or TRBD2 (6 bases each). CDR1 DFQATT and CDR2 SNEGSKA come from the germline V gene (reference sequence). The V gene lost 6 bases and the J gene lost 3 bases, with 18 bases spanning the gap. This CDR3 region has 14 residues. The CDR3 nucleotides read TGCAGTGCGACTAGGGGGACGGACCACTACGAGCAGTACTTC. Translating it yields CSATRGTDHYEQYF.

This clonotype was counted between two and nine times. Being one base from a much bigger clone, this may be a read error. This chain links TRBV5-6 with TRBJ2-1; 8 bases line up with TRBD2. V was pared by 3 bases and J by 5 bases, with 4 bases of the junction left unmatched. The CDR3 covers 14 residues. Germline V gene lookup returns CDR1 SGHDT and CDR2 YYEEEE. In DNA, the CDR3 is TGTGCCAGCAGCTGTAGCGGGGCCGACAATGAGCAGTTCTTC. Translation gives CASSCSGADNEQFF.

This clonotype was observed at least ten times. The rearrangement links TRBV9 to TRBJ2-3; D might be TRBD1 (5 bases). This CDR3 has 12 amino acids. Trimming removed 6 bases at V and 5 bases at J, with 10 bases between. The V gene's germline CDR1 is SGDLS and CDR2 YYNGEE. CDR3 nucleotide sequence: TGTGCCAGCAACCAGGGTCAAGATACGCAGTATTTT. It translates to CASNQGQDTQYF.

This clonotype was seen at least ten times. J is TRBJ2-7 and V is TRBV4-2, with 11 bases matching TRBD2. Trimming removed 1 base from V and 4 bases from J; junction bases left unmatched: 9. Germline-derived CDR1 and CDR2 are LGHNA and YNFKEQ. The CDR3 runs 17 residues. The CDR3 nucleotides are TGTGCCAGCAGCCAAGTAACTAGCGGGGGTCTCACTTACGAGCAGTACTTC. It is translated as CASSQVTSGGLTYEQYF.

This clonotype has more than one count but fewer than ten. This chain joins TRBV7-9 and TRBJ1-6, with D perhaps TRBD1 (5 bases). Trimming removed 3 bases from V and 10 bases from J, with 13 bases in between. This CDR3 is built from 14 residues. Germline CDR1 reads SEHNR; CDR2 reads FQNEAQ (reference sequence). The chain's CDR3 is CASSFLGTGSPLHF. The CDR3 DNA follows: TGTGCCAGCAGCTTTTTGGGGACGGGATCACCCCTCCACTTT. Drawing the rest from reference TRBV7-9 and TRBJ1-6, the complete variable domain is DTGVSQNPRHKITKRGQNVTFRCDPISEHNRLYWYRQTLGQGPEFLTYFQNEAQLEKSRLLSDRFSAERPKGSFSTLEIQRTEQGDSAMYLCASSFLGTGSPLHFGNGTRLTVT.

This clonotype was picked up many times. The chain combines TRBV2 with TRBJ2-1; TRBD2 agrees at 15 bases. The length of the CDR3 is 15 residues. V gave up 6 bases and J gave up 8 bases; unmatched junction bases: 5. CDR1 SNHLY and CDR2 FYNNEI come from the germline V gene. The DNA of the CDR3 is TGTGCCAGCAGCGGACTAGCGGGGGGGCAGGATGAGCAGTTCTTC. Its protein is CASSGLAGGQDEQFF.

This clonotype was counted many times. The gene calls are TRBV7-9 and TRBJ2-3, with D hard to call. CDR1 SEHNR and CDR2 FQNEAQ come from the germline V gene (reference sequence). With 1 base removed from V and 2 bases from J, the gap between germline ends came to 4 bases. This CDR3 comprises 13 residues. The CDR3 reads CASSLGSTDTQYF. For the CDR3, the DNA is TGTGCCAGCAGCTTAGGGTCCACAGATACGCAGTATTTT.

In regard to this clonotype: A much larger clone differs from this one at a single base, so this may be a read error. The chain has TRBV2 and TRBJ2-3; no reliable D call. The V gene's germline CDR1 is SNHLY and CDR2 FYNNEI. The CDR3 length is 11 residues. V dropped 7 bases and J dropped 5 bases, with 7 bases sitting between them. This chain's CDR3 is CASTWRDTQYF. CDR3 sequence (DNA): TGTGCCAGCACCTGGAGAGATACGCAGTATTTT. The variable domain in full, with the rest retrieved from reference TRBV2 and TRBJ2-3, is EPEVTQTPSHQVTQMGQEVILRCVPISNHLYFYWYRQILGQKVEFLVSFYNNEISEKSEIFDDQFSVERPDGSNFTLKIRSTKLEDSAMYFCASTWRDTQYFGPGTRLTVL.